The clone carrying this T cell receptor beta chain has ten or more counts. Its antigen is unidentified. This sample was taken from a study of neurological immune-mediated disorders. Study-level results: Private repertoires in all groups were suggested by the absence of shared CDR3 amino acid sequences among expanded clones across subjects. The greatest TCR clonal expansion appeared in HTLV-1-associated myelopathy and the smallest, falling below healthy controls, in multiple sclerosis.

With 10-nucleotide random UMIs included, cDNA was synthesized by 5'RACE. MiXCR, applied by TCRdb to the 5' RACE reads, yields one record per CDR3 protein. The sample holds 55,000 to 80,000 distinct CDR3 sequences; approximately 15% are singletons and the top ten take roughly 4.2%. Time point noted: longitudinal time-point 1 (baseline). Libraries used 2 million unsorted PBMCs kept frozen in RNAlater. The CDR3 is made up of 16 amino acids. The V and J ends lost 6 bases and 2 bases respectively, with 16 bases between them. Germline loops: CDR1 SGHTA, CDR2 FQGNSA. The receptor was isolated from a female donor with HTLV-1-associated myelopathy (HAM/TSP). Specimen: PBMCs. The chain has TRBV7-2 and TRBJ2-2; a possible D gene is TRBD1 (5 bases). The CDR3 region is CASSFSTGLNTGELFF. In DNA, the CDR3 is TGTGCCAGCAGTTTTTCCACAGGTCTCAACACCGGGGAGCTGTTTTTT.